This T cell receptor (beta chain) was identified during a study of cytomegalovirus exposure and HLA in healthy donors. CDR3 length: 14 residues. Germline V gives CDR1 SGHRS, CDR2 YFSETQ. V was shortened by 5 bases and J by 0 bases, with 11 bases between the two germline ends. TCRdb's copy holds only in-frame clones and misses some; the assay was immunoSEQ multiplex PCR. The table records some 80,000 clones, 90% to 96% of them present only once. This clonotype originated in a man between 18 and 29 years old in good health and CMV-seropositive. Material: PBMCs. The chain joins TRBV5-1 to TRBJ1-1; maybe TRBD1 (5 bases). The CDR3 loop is CASRAGGMNTEAFF. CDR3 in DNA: TGCGCCAGCAGGGCGGGGGGGATGAACACTGAAGCTTTCTTT.